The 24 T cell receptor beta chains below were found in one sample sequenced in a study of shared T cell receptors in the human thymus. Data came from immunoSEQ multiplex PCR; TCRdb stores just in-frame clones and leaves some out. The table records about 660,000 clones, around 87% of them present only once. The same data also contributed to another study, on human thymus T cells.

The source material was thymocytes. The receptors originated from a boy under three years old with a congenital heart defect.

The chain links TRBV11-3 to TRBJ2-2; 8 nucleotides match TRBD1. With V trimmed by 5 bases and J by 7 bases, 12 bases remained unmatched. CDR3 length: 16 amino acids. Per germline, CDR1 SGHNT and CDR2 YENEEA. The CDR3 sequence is CASSPRRSGGGGELFF. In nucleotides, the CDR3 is TGTGCCAGCAGCCCAAGGCGGTCAGGGGGCGGCGGGGAGCTGTTTTTT.

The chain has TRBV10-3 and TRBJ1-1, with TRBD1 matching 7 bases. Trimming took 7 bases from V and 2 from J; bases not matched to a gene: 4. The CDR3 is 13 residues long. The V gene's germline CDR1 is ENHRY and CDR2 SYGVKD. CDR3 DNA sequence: TGTGCCATCACGGTAGGGGGCAACACTGAAGCTTTCTTT. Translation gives CAITVGGNTEAFF.

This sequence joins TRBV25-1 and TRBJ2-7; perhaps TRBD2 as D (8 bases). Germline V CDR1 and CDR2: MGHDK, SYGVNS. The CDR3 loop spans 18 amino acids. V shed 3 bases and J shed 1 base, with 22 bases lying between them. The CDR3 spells CASSDRGQRLAPSYEQYF. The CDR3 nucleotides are TGTGCCAGCAGTGATCGGGGACAGCGACTAGCGCCATCCTACGAGCAGTACTTC.

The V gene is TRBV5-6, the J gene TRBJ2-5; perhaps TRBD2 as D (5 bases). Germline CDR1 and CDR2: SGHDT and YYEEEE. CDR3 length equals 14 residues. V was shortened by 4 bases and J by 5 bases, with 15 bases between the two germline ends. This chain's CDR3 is CASSLWWGVETQYF. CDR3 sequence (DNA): TGTGCCAGCAGCCTCTGGTGGGGAGTGGAGACCCAGTACTTC.

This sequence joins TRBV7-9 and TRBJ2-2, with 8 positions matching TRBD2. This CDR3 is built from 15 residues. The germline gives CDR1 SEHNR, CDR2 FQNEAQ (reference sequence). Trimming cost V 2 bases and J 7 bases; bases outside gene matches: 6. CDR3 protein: CASSLPGGPNGELFF. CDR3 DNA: TGTGCCAGCAGCTTACCGGGAGGGCCCAACGGGGAGCTGTTTTTT.

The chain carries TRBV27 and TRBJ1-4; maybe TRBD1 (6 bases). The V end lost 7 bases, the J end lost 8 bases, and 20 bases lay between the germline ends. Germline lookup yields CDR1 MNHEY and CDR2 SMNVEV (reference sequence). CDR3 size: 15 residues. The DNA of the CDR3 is TGTGCCAGCACCCCCGAGGGGGGGCGGGTCGAAAAACTGTTTTTT. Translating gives CASTPEGGRVEKLFF.

CDR3 in DNA: TGTGCCAGCAGTGCCCCATTATTTCAGGGGGGAGTTGGCTACACCTTC. Protein: CASSAPLFQGGVGYTF. V is TRBV25-1 and J is TRBJ1-2; 7 positions match TRBD1. The CDR3 covers 16 residues. Trimming removed 4 bases from V and 7 bases from J; junction bases left unmatched: 15. Germline V gene data show CDR1 as MGHDK and CDR2 as SYGVNS.

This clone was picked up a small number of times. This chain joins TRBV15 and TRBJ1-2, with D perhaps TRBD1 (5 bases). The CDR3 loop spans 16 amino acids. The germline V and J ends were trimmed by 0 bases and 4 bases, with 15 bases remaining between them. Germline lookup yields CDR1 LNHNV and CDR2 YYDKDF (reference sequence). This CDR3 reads CATSRDDSGPGYGYTF. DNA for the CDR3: TGTGCCACCAGCAGAGATGATTCAGGGCCTGGCTATGGCTACACCTTC.

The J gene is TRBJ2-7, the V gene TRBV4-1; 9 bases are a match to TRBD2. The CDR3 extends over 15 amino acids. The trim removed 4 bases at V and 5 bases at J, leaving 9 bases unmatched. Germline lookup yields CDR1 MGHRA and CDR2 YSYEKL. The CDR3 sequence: CASSPRSGSPDEQYF. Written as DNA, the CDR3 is TGCGCCAGCAGCCCCCGTAGCGGGAGCCCCGACGAGCAGTACTTC.

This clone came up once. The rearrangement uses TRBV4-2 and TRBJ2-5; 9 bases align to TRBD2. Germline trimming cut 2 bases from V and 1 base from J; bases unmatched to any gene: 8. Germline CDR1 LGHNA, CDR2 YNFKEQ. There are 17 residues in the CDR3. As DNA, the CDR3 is TGTGCCAGCAGCCAATCCCTACCTAGCGGGATCCAAGAGACCCAGTACTTC. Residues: CASSQSLPSGIQETQYF.

The DNA of the CDR3 is TGTGCCAGCAGCTGGCATCGCACCGGGGAGCTGTTTTTT. Residues: CASSWHRTGELFF. This sequence joins TRBV7-2 and TRBJ2-2, with no clear D. This CDR3 comprises 13 residues. CDR1 is SGHTA and CDR2 is FQGNSA in the germline V gene. V gave up 4 bases and J gave up 4 bases, with 7 bases separating them.

Here the CDR3 reads CASSEIGTSGKGPYEQYF. In DNA, the CDR3 is TGTGCCAGCAGTGAAATTGGGACTAGCGGGAAAGGGCCCTACGAGCAGTACTTC. This chain joins TRBV6-1 and TRBJ2-7, with 13 bases matching TRBD2. The CDR3 consists of 18 residues. Germline CDR1 reads MNHNS; CDR2 reads SASEGT. Germline trimming cut 2 bases from V and 2 bases from J; bases unmatched to any gene: 9.

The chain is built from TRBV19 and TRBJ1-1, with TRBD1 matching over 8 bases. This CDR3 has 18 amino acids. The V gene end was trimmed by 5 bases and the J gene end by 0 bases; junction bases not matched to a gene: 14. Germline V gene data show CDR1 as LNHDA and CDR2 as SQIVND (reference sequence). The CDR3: CASSAERQGKGLNTEAFF. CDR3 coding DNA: TGTGCCAGTAGTGCGGAGAGACAGGGGAAGGGTCTGAACACTGAAGCTTTCTTT.

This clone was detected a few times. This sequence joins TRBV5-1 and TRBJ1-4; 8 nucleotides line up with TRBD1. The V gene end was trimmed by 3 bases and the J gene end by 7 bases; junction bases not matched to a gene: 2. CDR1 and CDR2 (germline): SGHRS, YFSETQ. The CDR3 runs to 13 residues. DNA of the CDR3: TGCGCCAGCAGCTACGGACAGGGTGAAAAACTGTTTTTT. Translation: CASSYGQGEKLFF.

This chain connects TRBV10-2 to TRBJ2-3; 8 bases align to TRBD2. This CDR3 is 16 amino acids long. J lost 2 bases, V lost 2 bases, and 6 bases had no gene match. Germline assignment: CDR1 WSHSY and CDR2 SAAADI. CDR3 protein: CASSEGPAGATDTQYF. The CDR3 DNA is TGCGCCAGCAGTGAGGGGCCAGCGGGAGCCACAGATACGCAGTATTTT.

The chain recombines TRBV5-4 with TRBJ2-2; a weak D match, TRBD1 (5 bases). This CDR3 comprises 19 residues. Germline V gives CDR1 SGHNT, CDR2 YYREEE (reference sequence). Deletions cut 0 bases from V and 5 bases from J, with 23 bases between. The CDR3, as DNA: TGTGCCAGCAGCTTGGAAGATCCGGCAGGGTCCGTATGGACCGGGGAGCTGTTTTTT. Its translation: CASSLEDPAGSVWTGELFF.

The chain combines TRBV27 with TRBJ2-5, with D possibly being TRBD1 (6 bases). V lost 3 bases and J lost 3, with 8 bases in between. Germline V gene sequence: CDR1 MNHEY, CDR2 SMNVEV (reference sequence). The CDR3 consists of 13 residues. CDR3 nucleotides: TGTGCCAGCAGTTTTGGACAGAAAGAGACCCAGTACTTC. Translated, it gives CASSFGQKETQYF.

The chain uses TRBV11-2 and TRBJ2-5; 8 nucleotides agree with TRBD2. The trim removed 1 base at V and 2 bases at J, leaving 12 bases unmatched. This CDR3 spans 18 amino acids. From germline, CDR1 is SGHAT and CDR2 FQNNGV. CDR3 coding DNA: TGTGCCAGCAGCTTAGTGGGCGGGGGGAGGAGGTCACAAGAGACCCAGTACTTC. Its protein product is CASSLVGGGRRSQETQYF.

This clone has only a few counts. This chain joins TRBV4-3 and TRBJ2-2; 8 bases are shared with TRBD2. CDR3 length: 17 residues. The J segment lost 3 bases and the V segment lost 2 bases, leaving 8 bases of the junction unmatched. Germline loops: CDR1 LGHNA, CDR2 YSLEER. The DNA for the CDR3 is TGCGCCAGCAGCCAATGTAGGAAAGCGGGAGACACCGGGGAGCTGTTTTTT. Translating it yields CASSQCRKAGDTGELFF.

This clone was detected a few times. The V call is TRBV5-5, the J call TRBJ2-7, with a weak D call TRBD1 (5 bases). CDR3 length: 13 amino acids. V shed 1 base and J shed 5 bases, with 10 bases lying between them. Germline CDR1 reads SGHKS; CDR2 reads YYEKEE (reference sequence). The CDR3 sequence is CASSLSGHHEQYF. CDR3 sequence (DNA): TGTGCCAGCAGCTTGTCAGGGCACCACGAGCAGTACTTC.

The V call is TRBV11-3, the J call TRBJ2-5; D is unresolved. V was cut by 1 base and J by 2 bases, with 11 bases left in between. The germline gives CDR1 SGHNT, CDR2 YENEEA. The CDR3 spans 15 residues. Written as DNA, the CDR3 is TGTGCCAGCAGCTTAGGTCTTGGGCATCAAGAGACCCAGTACTTC. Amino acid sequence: CASSLGLGHQETQYF.

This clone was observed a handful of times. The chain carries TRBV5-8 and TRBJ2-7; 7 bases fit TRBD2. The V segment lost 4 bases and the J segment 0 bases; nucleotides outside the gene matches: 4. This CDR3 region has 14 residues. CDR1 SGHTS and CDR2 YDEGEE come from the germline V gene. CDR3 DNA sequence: TGTGCCAGCAGCCTCCGGGACTACTCCTACGAGCAGTACTTC. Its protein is CASSLRDYSYEQYF.

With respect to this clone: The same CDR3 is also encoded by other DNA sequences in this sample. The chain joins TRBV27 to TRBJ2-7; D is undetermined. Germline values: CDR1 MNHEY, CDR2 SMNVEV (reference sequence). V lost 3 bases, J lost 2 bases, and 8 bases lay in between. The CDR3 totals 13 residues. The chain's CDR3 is CASSLRLTYEQYF. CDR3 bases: TGTGCCAGCAGTTTGAGACTGACCTACGAGCAGTACTTC.

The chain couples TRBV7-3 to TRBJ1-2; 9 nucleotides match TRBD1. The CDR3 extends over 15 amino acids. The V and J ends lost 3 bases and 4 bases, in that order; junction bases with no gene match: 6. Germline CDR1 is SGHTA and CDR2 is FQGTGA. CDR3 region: CASSFDRGGGYGYTF. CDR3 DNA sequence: TGTGCCAGCAGCTTCGACAGGGGGGGAGGCTATGGCTACACCTTC.